Detailed here is one T cell receptor beta chain. What it binds is unknown. The sample is drawn from a study of beta chain features in type 1 diabetes. Study overall: Age, gender and cell yields were alike across patients and healthy donors.

J gave up 6 bases and V 4 bases, and 6 bases lay outside the gene matches. Per the germline V gene, CDR1 is SGHTA and CDR2 is FQGTGA. This CDR3 is built from 15 residues. The sequenced template was cDNA made from the entire isolated RNA. Only in-frame clones appear in the TCRdb table, and some are missing; sequencing was by immunoSEQ multiplex PCR. Of about 160,000 clones listed, roughly 9.1% were seen once; the top ten hold about 2.1%. Broader study findings: The naive, central memory and Treg TCRB repertoires of patients appeared to be more similar to one another than those of healthy donors. Fewer junction insertions and more nucleotide deletions appeared in type 1 diabetes patients.

This receptor was obtained from a woman younger than 35 in good health. Material: central memory CD4+ T cells from blood. V and J are TRBV7-3 and TRBJ2-1, with 10 bases that match TRBD2. CDR3 sequence reads: CASSSNSGGPNEQFF. The CDR3 DNA reads as TGTGCCAGCAGCTCCAATAGCGGGGGGCCCAATGAGCAGTTCTTC.